This TCR beta chain emerged from a study of cytomegalovirus exposure and HLA in healthy donors. General study points: Reportedly, TCR beta sequences accurately predicted HLA-A and HLA-B alleles in most subjects.

As concerns this clone: Antigen: not known.

PCR involved 60 Vbeta and 13 Jbeta primers. Original handling: A later analysis counted about 80 million unique TCR beta chains, 10 million to 12 million shared. Libraries were prepared by immunoSEQ multiplex PCR; TCRdb keeps only in-frame clonotypes and omits some of them. The DNA gave D and trimming, while V, J and clone size come from that table. The sample shows 110,000 or so clones, 65% to 90% of them seen only once. V was cut by 4 bases and J by 9 bases, with 22 bases left in between. The CDR3 consists of 17 residues. Germline V gene lookup returns CDR1 MDHEN and CDR2 SYDVKM. The clonotype was recovered from a young man in good health and CMV-seropositive. This chain links TRBV28 with TRBJ1-6; D might be TRBD1 (5 bases). Sequenced input: PBMCs. CDR3 sequence (DNA): TGTGCCAGCAGTTCTCCTTTAGATGCAGGGTTTGCTTCACCCCTCCACTTT. Its protein product is CASSSPLDAGFASPLHF.